A selection of T cell receptor beta chains follows, all from one sample in a study of response to subunit inactivated influenza vaccine. TCRdb fed the RT-PCR reads into MiXCR, producing one record per CDR3 protein. The sample includes 550,000 to 650,000 distinct CDR3 sequences, 10% to 15% seen only once; the top ten take approximately 10%. Sequenced material: PBMCs from blood, taken on the day of vaccination. Receptors were obtained from a man aged 45-60 years who received an inactivated influenza vaccine. CDR3s include the opening cysteine and the closing phenylalanine or tryptophan. A D gene is named only where the DNA matches it firmly. Rows may omit the clone size; those that give it use once, few, many or a size class.

J gene | clone size | V gene | D gene | CDR3 DNA | CDR3 protein
TRBJ1-2 | - | TRBV5-1 | - | TGCGCCAGCAGCTTGGGGGCGGTTAACTATGGCTACACCTTC | CASSLGAVNYGYTF
TRBJ1-2 | few | TRBV6-1 | - | TGTGCCAGCAGTAGCCGGGACGCTAAGAGGAATGGCTACACCTTC | CASSSRDAKRNGYTF
TRBJ1-2 | few | TRBV12-3/TRBV12-4 | - | TGTGCCAGCAGTTTCGGAAACTTCTATGGCTACACCTTC | CASSFGNFYGYTF
TRBJ2-5 | few | TRBV6-5 | TRBD1 | TGTGCCAGCAGTTACATCAGGGGGCTGGAGACCCAGTACTTC | CASSYIRGLETQYF
TRBJ1-1 | few | TRBV20-1 | - | TGCAGTGCTAGCGGGTGGGGCACTGAAGCTTTCTTT | CSASGWGTEAFF
TRBJ2-2 | many | TRBV6-1 | - | TGTGCCAGCAGATCGCACCGGTACACCGGGGAGCTGTTTTTT | CASRSHRYTGELFF
TRBJ1-1 | few | TRBV7-9 | - | TGTGCCAGCAGCCCAGGACGGGAGAACACTGAAGCTTTCTTT | CASSPGRENTEAFF
TRBJ1-1 | - | TRBV4-2 | - | TGTGCCAGCAGCCAAGATCCGAGAGACAGGCGTTTTGAAGCTTTCTTT | CASSQDPRDRRFEAFF
TRBJ2-1 | many | TRBV20-1 | - | TGCAGGGCCGGGGGTGAGCAGTTCTTC | CRAGGEQFF
TRBJ2-3 | few | TRBV6-2/TRBV6-3 | TRBD2 | TGTGCCAGCAGCGGACTAGCGGGAGGGCCCTCGGGCACAGATACGCAGTATTTT | CASSGLAGGPSGTDTQYF
TRBJ2-5 | - | TRBV4-2 | TRBD2 | TGTGCCAGCAGCCACCCCCAGACTAGCGGGAGATTCGGAGAGACCCAGTACTTC | CASSHPQTSGRFGETQYF
TRBJ1-6 | few | TRBV15 | TRBD1 | TGTGCCACCAGGGACAGGGGCCATTCACCCCTCCACTTT | CATRDRGHSPLHF
TRBJ2-1 | many | TRBV11-1 | TRBD2 | TGTGCCAGCAGCTTAAGGTTTAAGAGCGGGATAAGCTCCTACAATGAGCAGTTCTTC | CASSLRFKSGISSYNEQFF
TRBJ1-1 | - | TRBV20-1 | - | TGCAGTGCTAGAGATCATAAGGCAGGGTCGACTGAAGCTTTCTTT | CSARDHKAGSTEAFF
TRBJ1-1 | few | TRBV28 | - | TGTGCCAGCACTAGTAGGGCAATGAACACTGAAGCTTTCTTT | CASTSRAMNTEAFF
TRBJ2-3 | - | TRBV6-1 | TRBD2 | TGTGCCAGCAGAGCTAGCGGGGGGTCCTACACAGATACGCAGTATTTT | CASRASGGSYTDTQYF
TRBJ1-5 | - | TRBV18 | - | TGTGCCAGCTCACCAGGCGGAGGGGATCAGCCCCAGCATTTT | CASSPGGGDQPQHF
TRBJ2-1 | few | TRBV12-3/TRBV12-4 | - | TGTGCCAGCAGACCAGACAACAATGAGCAGTTCTTC | CASRPDNNEQFF
TRBJ1-4 | few | TRBV27 | TRBD1 | TGTGCCAGCAGTCCCGGGACAGGGGTTGAAAAACTGTTTTTT | CASSPGTGVEKLFF
TRBJ2-1 | few | TRBV19 | - | TGTGCCAGTAGCATCCGGGGGTGGGGTTATGAGCAGTTCTTC | CASSIRGWGYEQFF
TRBJ2-7 | - | TRBV29-1 | TRBD1 | TGCAGCGCAAAGGGCGGACAGGGGGATACCTACGAGCAGTACTTC | CSAKGGQGDTYEQYF
TRBJ2-6 | few | TRBV24-1 | - | TGTGCCACCAGTGATGGTCGAAGGGCTGGGGCCAACGTCCTGACTTTC | CATSDGRRAGANVLTF
TRBJ1-4 | many | TRBV7-2 | - | TGTGCCAGCAGCTTATCGGGAGGGGGTATTTTTGAAAAACTGTTTTTT | CASSLSGGGIFEKLFF
TRBJ2-2 | few | TRBV29-1 | TRBD2 | TGCAGCGTTGAAGATGCAGGACTAGCGGGCCTTAGTAAGAACACCGGGGAGCTGTTTTTT | CSVEDAGLAGLSKNTGELFF